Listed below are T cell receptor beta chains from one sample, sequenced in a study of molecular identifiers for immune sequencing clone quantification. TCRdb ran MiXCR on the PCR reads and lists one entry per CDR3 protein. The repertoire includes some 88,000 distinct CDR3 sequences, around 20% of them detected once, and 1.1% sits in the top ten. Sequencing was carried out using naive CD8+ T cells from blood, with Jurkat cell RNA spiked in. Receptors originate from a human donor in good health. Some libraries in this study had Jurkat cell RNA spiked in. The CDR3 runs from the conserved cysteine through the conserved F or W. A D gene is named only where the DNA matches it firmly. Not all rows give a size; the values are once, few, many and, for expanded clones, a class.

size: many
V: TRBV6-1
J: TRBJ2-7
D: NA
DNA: TGTGCCAGCATTATGGGGTACGAGCAGTACTTC
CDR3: CASIMGYEQYF

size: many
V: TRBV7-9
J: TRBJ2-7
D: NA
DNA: TGTGCCAGCAGCCCAGCTGGGGGTGACTACGAGCAGTACTTC
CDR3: CASSPAGGDYEQYF

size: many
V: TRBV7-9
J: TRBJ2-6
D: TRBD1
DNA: TGTGCCAGCAGCCAGCCCCAGACAGGGATCGGGGCCAACGTCCTGACTTTC
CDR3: CASSQPQTGIGANVLTF

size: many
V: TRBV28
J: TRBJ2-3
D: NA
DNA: TGTGCCAGCAGTTTGTCAAGAGGTAGCACAGATACGCAGTATTTT
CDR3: CASSLSRGSTDTQYF

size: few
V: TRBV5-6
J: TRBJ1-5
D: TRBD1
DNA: TGTGCCAGCAGCCTGGGACAGACTAGCAATCAGCCCCAGCATTTT
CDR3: CASSLGQTSNQPQHF

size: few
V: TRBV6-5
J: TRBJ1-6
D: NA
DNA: TGTGCCAGCAGCCCAATTAGCTCCTATAATTCACCCCTCCACTTT
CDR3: CASSPISSYNSPLHF

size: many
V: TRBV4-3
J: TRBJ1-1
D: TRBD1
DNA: TGCGCCAGCAGCCAAGATGGCCAGGGGGTAGTTAGCACTGAAGCTTTCTTT
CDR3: CASSQDGQGVVSTEAFF

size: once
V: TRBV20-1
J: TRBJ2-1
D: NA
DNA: TGCAGTGCTACGAAGGACGGGGCCTACAATGAGCAGTTCTTC
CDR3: CSATKDGAYNEQFF

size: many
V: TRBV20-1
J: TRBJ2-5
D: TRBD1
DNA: TGCAGTGCTAGAGACACCGGACAGGTCTTAGAGACCCAGTACTTC
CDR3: CSARDTGQVLETQYF

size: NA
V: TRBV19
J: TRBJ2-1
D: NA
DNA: TGTGCCAGCGGGACGCTTTCCTACAATGAGCAGTTCTTC
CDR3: CASGTLSYNEQFF

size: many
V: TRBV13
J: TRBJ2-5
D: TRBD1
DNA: TGTGCCAGCAGCGGTGACAGGGGACAAGAGACCCAGTACTTC
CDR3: CASSGDRGQETQYF

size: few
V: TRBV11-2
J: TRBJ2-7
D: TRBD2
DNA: TGTGCCAGCAGCTTGTTTAGCGGGCCAGCTTACGAGCAGTACTTC
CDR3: CASSLFSGPAYEQYF

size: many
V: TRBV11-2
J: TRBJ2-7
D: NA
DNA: TGTGCCAGCAGCGCCGGGACACCGGAGCAGTACTTC
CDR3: CASSAGTPEQYF

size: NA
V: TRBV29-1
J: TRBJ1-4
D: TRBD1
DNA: TGCAGCGTCGCGACAGGGTTCGGTGGTGAAAAACTGTTTTTT
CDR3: CSVATGFGGEKLFF

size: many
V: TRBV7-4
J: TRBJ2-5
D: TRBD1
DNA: TGTGCCAGCACCCAGGGGGCGCAGGTCAGAGAGACCCAGTACTTC
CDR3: CASTQGAQVRETQYF

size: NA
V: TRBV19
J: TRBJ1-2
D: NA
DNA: TGTGCCAGTAGTACCGAGACGGTTGATGTAGACAAGCGGGACTACTATGGCTACACCTTC
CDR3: CASSTETVDVDKRDYYGYTF

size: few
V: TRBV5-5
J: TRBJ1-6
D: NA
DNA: TGTGCCAGCAGCCCAGAGGAAAGTTGGTCACCCCTCCACTTT
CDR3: CASSPEESWSPLHF

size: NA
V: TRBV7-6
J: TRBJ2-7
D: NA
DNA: TGTGCCAGCAGCTTAGAACAGGGTATCGAGCAGTACTTC
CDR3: CASSLEQGIEQYF

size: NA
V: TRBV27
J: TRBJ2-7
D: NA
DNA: TGTGCCAGCAGTTACCAGGGGAACACCTACGAGCAGTACTTC
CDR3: CASSYQGNTYEQYF

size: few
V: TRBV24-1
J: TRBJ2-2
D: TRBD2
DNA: TGTGCCACCAGTGACCCCGGGACTAGCGGGAGGACCGGGGAGCTGTTTTTT
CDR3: CATSDPGTSGRTGELFF

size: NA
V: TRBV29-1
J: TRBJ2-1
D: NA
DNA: TGCAGCGAAAGGACGGCCACCTACAATGAGCAGTTCTTC
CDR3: CSERTATYNEQFF

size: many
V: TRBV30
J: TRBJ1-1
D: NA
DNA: TGTGCCTGGAGTGTAGGGGGGCACACTGAAGCTTTCTTT
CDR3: CAWSVGGHTEAFF

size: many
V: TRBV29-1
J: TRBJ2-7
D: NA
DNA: TGCAGCGCCAGCTCCGGGGAGCAGTACTTC
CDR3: CSASSGEQYF

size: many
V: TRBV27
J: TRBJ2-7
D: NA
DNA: TGTGCCAGCAGGCCAGGGGGGTCCTACGAGCAGTACTTC
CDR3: CASRPGGSYEQYF

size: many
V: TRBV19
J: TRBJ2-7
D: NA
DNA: TGTGCCAGCCAAATGGCAGGGGACTTAGGGTACGAGCAGTACTTC
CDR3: CASQMAGDLGYEQYF

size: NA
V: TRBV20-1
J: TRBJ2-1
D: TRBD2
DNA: TGCAGTGCTAGAGATCCTGGGACTAGCGTTTACAATGAGCAGTTCTTC
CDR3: CSARDPGTSVYNEQFF

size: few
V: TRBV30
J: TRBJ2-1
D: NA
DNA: TGTGCCTGGGGGACTTACAATGAGCAGTTCTTC
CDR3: CAWGTYNEQFF

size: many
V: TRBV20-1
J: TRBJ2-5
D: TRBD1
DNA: TGCAGTGCTAGAGGGGCGGCAGGGGGTTGGGAGACCCAGTACTTC
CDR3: CSARGAAGGWETQYF

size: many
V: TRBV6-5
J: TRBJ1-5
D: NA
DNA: TGTGCCAGCAGCCCCGGACCGGATAATCAGCCCCAGCATTTT
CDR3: CASSPGPDNQPQHF

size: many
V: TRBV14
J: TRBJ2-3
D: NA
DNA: TGTGCCAGCAGCCTCGCCCGGAGCACAGATACGCAGTATTTT
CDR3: CASSLARSTDTQYF

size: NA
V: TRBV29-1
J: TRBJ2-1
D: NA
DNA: TGCAGCGTTGAGGGGCAGTTCTCCTACAATGAGCAGTTCTTC
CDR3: CSVEGQFSYNEQFF

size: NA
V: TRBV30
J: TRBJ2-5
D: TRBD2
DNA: TGTGCCTATGCTAGCGGGAGGGGAAGGTACCAAGAGACCCAGTACTTC
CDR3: CAYASGRGRYQETQYF

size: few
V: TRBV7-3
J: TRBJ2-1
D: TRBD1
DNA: TGTGCCAGCAGCGTAGGGACAGGGTCCTACAATGAGCAGTTCTTC
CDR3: CASSVGTGSYNEQFF

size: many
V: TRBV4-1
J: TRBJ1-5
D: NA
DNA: TGCGCCAGCAGCCAAGATAGGGCAGGTAATCAGCCCCAGCATTTT
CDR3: CASSQDRAGNQPQHF

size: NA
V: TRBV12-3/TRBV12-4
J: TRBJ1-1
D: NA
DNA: TGTGCCAGCGGCAAGACAGTCACTGAAGCTTTCTTT
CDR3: CASGKTVTEAFF

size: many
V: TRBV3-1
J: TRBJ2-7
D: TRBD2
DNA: TGTGCCAGCAGCCCCGGACTAGCGGACTACGAGCAGTACTTC
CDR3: CASSPGLADYEQYF

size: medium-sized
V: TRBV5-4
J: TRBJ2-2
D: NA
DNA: TGTGCCAGCAGCTTGGCCTTTCAGGAGAACACCGGGGAGCTGTTTTTT
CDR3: CASSLAFQENTGELFF

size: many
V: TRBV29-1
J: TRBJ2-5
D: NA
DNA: TGCAGCGTTGATGCCCTCTTGGGGGGACAAGAGACCCAGTACTTC
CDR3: CSVDALLGGQETQYF

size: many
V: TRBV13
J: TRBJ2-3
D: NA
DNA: TGTGCCAGCAGCCTAGGGGGTGTTAGCACAGATACGCAGTATTTT
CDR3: CASSLGGVSTDTQYF

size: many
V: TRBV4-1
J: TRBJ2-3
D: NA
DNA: TGCGCCAGCAGCCAAGAGGAGGGCACAGATACGCAGTATTTT
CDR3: CASSQEEGTDTQYF

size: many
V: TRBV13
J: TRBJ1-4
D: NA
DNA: TGTGCCAGCACGGGGACTAATGAAAAACTGTTTTTT
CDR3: CASTGTNEKLFF

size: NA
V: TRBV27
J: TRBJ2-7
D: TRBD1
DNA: TGTGCCAGCAGTTTACGTTCTCCGGACAGGGGGTATTCTTACGAGCAGTACTTC
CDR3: CASSLRSPDRGYSYEQYF

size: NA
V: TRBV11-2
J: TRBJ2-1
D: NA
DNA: TGTGCCAGCAGCCCCATGCGGGGAGTCGGCAATGAGCAGTTCTTC
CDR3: CASSPMRGVGNEQFF

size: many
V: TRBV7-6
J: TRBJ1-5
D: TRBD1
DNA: TGTGCCAGCAGCTTAGAGCTAGGACAGGGGGCGAATCAGCCCCAGCATTTT
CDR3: CASSLELGQGANQPQHF

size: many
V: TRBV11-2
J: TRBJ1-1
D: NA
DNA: TGTGCCAGCAGCTTCTGGGTAGGGAATGAGGCTTTCTTT
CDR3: CASSFWVGNEAFF

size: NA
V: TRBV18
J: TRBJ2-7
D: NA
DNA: TGTGCCAGCTCACCACCGGGACCCCTTATAGGGTACGAGCAGTACTTC
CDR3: CASSPPGPLIGYEQYF

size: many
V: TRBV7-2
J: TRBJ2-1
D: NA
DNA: TGTGCCAGCAGCTCCTTGACAGCAGAGCAGTTCTTC
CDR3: CASSSLTAEQFF

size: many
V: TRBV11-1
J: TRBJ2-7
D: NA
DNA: TGTGCCAGCAGCTTGGGGGGACAGAACGAGCAGTACTTC
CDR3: CASSLGGQNEQYF

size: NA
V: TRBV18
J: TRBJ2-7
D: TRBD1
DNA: TGTGCCAGCTCAAATAAACCGGGACAGGGGTCGACCTACGAGCAGTACTTC
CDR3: CASSNKPGQGSTYEQYF

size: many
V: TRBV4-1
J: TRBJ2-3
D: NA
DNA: TGCGCCAGCAGCCAAGTTGGCGGATCTAGCACAGATACGCAGTATTTT
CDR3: CASSQVGGSSTDTQYF